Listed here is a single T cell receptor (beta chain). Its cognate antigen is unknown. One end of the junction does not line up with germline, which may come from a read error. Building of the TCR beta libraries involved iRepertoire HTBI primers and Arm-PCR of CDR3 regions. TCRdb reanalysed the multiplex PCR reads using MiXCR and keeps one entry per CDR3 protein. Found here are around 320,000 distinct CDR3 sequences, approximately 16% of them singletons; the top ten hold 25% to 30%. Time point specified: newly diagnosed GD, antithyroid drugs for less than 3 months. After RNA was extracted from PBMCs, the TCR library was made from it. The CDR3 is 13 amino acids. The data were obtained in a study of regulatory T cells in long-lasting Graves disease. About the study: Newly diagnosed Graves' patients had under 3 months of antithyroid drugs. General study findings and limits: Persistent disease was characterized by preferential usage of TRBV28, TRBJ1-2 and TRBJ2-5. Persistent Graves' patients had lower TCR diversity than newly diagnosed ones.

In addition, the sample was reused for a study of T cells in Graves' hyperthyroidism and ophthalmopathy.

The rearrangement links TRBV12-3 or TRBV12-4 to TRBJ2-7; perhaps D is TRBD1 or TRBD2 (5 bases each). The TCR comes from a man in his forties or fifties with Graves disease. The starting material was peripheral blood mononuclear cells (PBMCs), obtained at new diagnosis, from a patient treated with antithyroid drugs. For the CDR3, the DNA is TGCGCCAGCAGCCAATCCGACGGGACCGAGCAGTACTTC. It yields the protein CASSQSDGTEQYF.